These 2 T cell receptor beta chains were sequenced from one sample in a study of human T cells and chemical hapten exposure. Specified time point: patch test 1, 2 weeks after DPC sensitization. The treatment here: therapeutic diphenylcyclopropenone sensitization with weekly scalp DPC. TCRdb processed the RACE reads anew with MiXCR; each CDR3 protein has one entry. The top ten hold over 1.1% of the sample, which has about 120,000 distinct CDR3 sequences, 12% seen once. Sample: whole blood, taken in connection with sensitization to the hapten diphenylcyclopropenone (DPC). The receptors originated from a woman aged 45 to 65 with alopecia areata. Some clones in this sample may be carry-over from other donors' samples.

CDR3 residues: CSATGTGSYEQYF. Here the CDR3 DNA reads TGCAGTGCTACCGGGACAGGCTCCTACGAGCAGTACTTC. The rearrangement uses TRBV20-1 and TRBJ2-7, with TRBD1 matching 8 bases. The germline V gene encodes CDR1 DFQATT and CDR2 SNEGSKA (reference sequence). V was pared by 4 bases and J by 0 bases, with 2 bases of the junction left unmatched. CDR3 size: 13 residues.

This clonotype was seen at least ten times. V is TRBV28 and J is TRBJ1-3; a possible D gene is TRBD1 (5 bases). Germline V lookup: CDR1 MDHEN, CDR2 SYDVKM. V was pared by 5 bases and J by 0 bases, with 11 bases between. The CDR3 has 15 residues. The DNA for the CDR3 is TGTGCCAGCAGTCCCCAGGGAAACTCTGGAAACACCATATATTTT. The encoded protein is CASSPQGNSGNTIYF.